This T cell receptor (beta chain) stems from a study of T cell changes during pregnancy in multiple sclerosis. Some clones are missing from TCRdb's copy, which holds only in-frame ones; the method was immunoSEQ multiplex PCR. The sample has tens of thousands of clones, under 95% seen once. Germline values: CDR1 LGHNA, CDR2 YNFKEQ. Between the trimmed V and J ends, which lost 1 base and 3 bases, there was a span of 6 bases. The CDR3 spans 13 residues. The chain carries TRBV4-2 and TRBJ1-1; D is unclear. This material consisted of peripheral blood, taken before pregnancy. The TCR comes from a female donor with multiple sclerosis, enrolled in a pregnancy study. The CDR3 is CASSQAVDTEAFF. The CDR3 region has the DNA TGTGCCAGCAGCCAAGCGGTGGACACTGAAGCTTTCTTT.